This paragraph covers one T cell receptor beta chain sequence. This clone was observed a handful of times. No antigen is known for it. Base qualities are missing; no much larger clone stands one base away. This sample was included in a study of OX40 agonist ivuxolimab in advanced cancers. As for the study more broadly: Ivuxolimab was an agonistic, fully human IgG2 monoclonal antibody directed against OX40 (CD134), a costimulatory receptor. Intravenous ivuxolimab was administered to patients every 2 weeks at six dose levels: 0.01, 0.1, 0.3, 1.5, 3 and 10 mg/kg. Of the 50 or so patients in dose escalation, around 19 had hepatocellular carcinoma, some 15 had melanoma, 9 had renal cell carcinoma and 9 had head and neck cancer. In the dose-escalation cohort, approximately 80% of patients were male, and the mean age was around 65 years with a range of roughly 20 to 85. Patients were allowed to have had prior anti-PD-1, anti-PD-L1 or anti-CTLA-4 therapy, and 40% of the dose-escalation patients had been treated with checkpoint inhibitors. Partial responses occurred in three dose-escalation patients, of whom one had hepatocellular carcinoma and two had cutaneous melanoma. The point of sequencing TCRbeta in the periphery was to test whether ivuxolimab changed TCR sequence diversity and drove clonal T-cell expansion. The paper covers the monotherapy dose-escalation part of the phase I ivuxolimab trial, which included N of about 51 patients. Points the paper makes about the study in general: After ivuxolimab, CD8+ T cells had more expanded clones than CD4+ T cells on average. Which antigens the clonally expanded peripheral T cells were specific for was not determined. In partial responders in the 0.1-3.0 mg/kg groups, normalized peripheral clonal expansion was found to be among the lowest, especially among CD8+ T cells. Low levels of normalized T-cell clonal expansion were also seen in some patients who did not respond. At doses from 0.1 to 3.0 mg/kg, clonal expansion was seen in both CD4+ and CD8+ blood T cells between baseline and week 6.

The trial excluded patients who had a history of autoimmune disease or who were on systemic immunosuppression. In every dose cohort, peripheral blood was drawn for TCR sequencing at baseline, cycle 4 day 1, and cycle 7 day 1. Samples were obtained from an open-label, multicenter, first-in-human phase I dose-escalation trial of ivuxolimab. The trial enrolled adults with locally advanced or metastatic head and neck squamous cell, hepatocellular, melanoma or renal cell carcinoma. CD4+ and CD8+ T cells were sorted separately from peripheral blood before TCR sequencing. Counted from cysteine to phenylalanine, this CDR3 has 14 amino acids. Only CDR3 DNA remains: 42 bases, in frame from the first base. According to the germline V gene, CDR1 reads SNHLY and CDR2 reads FYNNEI. Trimming accounts for 8 bases at V and 2 bases at J, while the number of junction bases matched to no gene is 5. Genomic DNA was extracted from sorted cells for sequencing of the TCRbeta CDR3 region. The immunoSEQ Assay was used for sequencing of TCRbeta CDR3 regions. Not all clones reach the TCRdb copy of this immuneACCESS table, which keeps in-frame sequences only. Checked studies attribute under half of the gap to unresolved V genes and leave the rest unexplained. In all, the sample holds 49,000 or so clones, and approximately 86% of those were seen once. The ten largest clones take up roughly 49% of the sample.

This TCR was recovered from an adult with an advanced solid tumor such as melanoma, head and neck, liver or kidney cancer. The V gene is TRBV2 and the J gene is TRBJ2-7, and 11 junctional nucleotides match TRBD2. Material: CD4+ or CD8+ T cells sorted from blood, obtained in a trial of the OX40 agonist ivuxolimab. Read as DNA, the sequence is TGTGCCAGCGGTAGCGGGAGGGCCGCCTACGAGCAGTACTTC. Translated, it gives CASGSGRAAYEQYF.